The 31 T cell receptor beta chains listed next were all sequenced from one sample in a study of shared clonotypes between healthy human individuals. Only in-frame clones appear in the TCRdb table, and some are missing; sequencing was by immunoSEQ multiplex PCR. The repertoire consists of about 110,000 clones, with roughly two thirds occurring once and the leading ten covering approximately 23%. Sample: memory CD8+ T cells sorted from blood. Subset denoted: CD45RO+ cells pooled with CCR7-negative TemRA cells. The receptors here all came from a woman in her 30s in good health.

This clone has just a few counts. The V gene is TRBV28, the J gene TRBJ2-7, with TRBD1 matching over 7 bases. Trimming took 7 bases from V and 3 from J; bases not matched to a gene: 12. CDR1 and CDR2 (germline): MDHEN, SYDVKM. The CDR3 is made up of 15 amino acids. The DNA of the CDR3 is TGTGCCAGCACCTTAACAGGGGACAATGTCTACGAGCAGTACTTC. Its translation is CASTLTGDNVYEQYF.

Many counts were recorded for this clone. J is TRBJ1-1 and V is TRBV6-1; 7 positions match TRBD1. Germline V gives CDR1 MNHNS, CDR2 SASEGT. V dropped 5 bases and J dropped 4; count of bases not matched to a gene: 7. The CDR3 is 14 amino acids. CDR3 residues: CASSRTGEGTEAFF. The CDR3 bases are TGTGCCAGCAGTAGAACAGGGGAGGGCACTGAAGCTTTCTTT.

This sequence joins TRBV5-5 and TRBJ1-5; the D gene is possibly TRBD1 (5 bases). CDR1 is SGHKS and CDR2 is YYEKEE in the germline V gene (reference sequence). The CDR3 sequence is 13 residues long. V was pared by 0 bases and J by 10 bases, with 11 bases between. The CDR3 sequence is CASSLEGEGPQHF. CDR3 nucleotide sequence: TGTGCCAGCAGCTTGGAAGGGGAAGGACCCCAGCATTTT.

This CDR3 is CASSAGHQVATNEKLFF. CDR3 sequence (DNA): TGTGCCAGCTCAGCGGGACACCAAGTTGCAACTAATGAAAAACTGTTTTTT. The chain recombines TRBV18 with TRBJ1-4; a possible D gene is TRBD1 (6 bases). The germline V gene encodes CDR1 KGHSH and CDR2 LQKENI. There are 17 residues in the CDR3. Trimming removed 5 bases from V and 0 bases from J, with 16 bases in between.

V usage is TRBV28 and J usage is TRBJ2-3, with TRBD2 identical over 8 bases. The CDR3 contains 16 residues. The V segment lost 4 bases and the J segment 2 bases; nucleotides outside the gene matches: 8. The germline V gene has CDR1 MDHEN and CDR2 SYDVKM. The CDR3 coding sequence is TGTGCCAGCAGTTCTCGAGCGGGAGTTCCCACAGATACGCAGTATTTT. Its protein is CASSSRAGVPTDTQYF.

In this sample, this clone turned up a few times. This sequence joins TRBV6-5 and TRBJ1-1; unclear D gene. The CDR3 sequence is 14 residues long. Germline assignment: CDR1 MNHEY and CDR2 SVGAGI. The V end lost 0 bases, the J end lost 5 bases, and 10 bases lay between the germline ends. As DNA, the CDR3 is TGTGCCAGCAGTTACTCCGGGGTGGGGACTGAAGCTTTCTTT. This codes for CASSYSGVGTEAFF.

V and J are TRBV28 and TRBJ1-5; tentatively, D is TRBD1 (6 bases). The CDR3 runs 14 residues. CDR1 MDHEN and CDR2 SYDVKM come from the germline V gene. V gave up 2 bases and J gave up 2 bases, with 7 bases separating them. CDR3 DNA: TGTGCCAGCAGTTTACGGACAGGCAATCAGCCCCAGCATTTT. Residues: CASSLRTGNQPQHF. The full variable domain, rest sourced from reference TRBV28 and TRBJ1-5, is DVKVTQSSRYLVKRTGEKVFLECVQDMDHENMFWYRQDPGLGLRLIYFSYDVKMKEKGDIPEGYSVSREKKERFSLILESASTNQTSMYLCASSLRTGNQPQHFGDGTRLSIL.

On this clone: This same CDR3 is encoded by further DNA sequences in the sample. Here the CDR3 DNA reads TGTGCCAGCAGCGTAGCTTGGGGGAGCACTGAAGCTTTCTTT. Its translation is CASSVAWGSTEAFF. The gene calls are TRBV9 and TRBJ1-1; D is possibly TRBD1 (5 bases). This CDR3 region has 14 residues. V was trimmed by 0 bases and J by 4 bases, leaving 10 bases between them. Germline CDR1 and CDR2: SGDLS and YYNGEE.

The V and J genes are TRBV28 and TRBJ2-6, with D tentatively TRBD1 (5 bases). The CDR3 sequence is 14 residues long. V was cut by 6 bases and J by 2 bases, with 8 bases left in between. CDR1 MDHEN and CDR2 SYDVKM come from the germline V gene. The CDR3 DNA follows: TGTGCCAGCAGGGGGCGCGCTGGGGCCAACGTCCTGACTTTC. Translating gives CASRGRAGANVLTF.

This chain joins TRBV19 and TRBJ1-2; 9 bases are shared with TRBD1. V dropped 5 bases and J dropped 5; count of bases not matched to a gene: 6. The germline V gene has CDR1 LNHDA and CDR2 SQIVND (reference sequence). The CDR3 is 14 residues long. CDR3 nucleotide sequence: TGTGCCAGTAGTCCGGGACAGGGTCCTTATGGCTACACCTTC. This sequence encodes CASSPGQGPYGYTF.

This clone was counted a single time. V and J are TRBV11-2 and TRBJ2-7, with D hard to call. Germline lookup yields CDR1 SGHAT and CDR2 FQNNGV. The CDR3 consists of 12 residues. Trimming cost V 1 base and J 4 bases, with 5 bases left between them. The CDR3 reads CASSLAWYEQYF. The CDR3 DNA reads TGTGCCAGCAGCTTAGCTTGGTACGAGCAGTACTTC.

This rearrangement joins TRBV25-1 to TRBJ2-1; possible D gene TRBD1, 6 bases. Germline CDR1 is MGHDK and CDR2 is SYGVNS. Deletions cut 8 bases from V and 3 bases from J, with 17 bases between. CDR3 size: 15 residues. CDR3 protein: CASGFRGSNYNEQFF. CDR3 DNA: TGTGCCAGCGGGTTCAGGGGTAGTAACTACAATGAGCAGTTCTTC.

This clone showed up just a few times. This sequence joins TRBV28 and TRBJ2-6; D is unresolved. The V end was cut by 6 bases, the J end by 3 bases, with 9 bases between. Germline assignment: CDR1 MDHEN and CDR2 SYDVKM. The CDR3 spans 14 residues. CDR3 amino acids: CASRSLNGANVLTF. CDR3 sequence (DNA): TGTGCCAGCAGGTCTTTAAATGGGGCCAACGTCCTGACTTTC. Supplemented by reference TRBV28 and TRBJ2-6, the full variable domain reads DVKVTQSSRYLVKRTGEKVFLECVQDMDHENMFWYRQDPGLGLRLIYFSYDVKMKEKGDIPEGYSVSREKKERFSLILESASTNQTSMYLCASRSLNGANVLTFGAGSRLTVL.

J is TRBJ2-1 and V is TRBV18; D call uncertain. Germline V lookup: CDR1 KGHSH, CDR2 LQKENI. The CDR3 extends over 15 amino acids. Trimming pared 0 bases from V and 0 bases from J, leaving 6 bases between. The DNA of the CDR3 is TGTGCCAGCTCACCACCGGCGAGCTCCTACAATGAGCAGTTCTTC. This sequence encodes CASSPPASSYNEQFF.

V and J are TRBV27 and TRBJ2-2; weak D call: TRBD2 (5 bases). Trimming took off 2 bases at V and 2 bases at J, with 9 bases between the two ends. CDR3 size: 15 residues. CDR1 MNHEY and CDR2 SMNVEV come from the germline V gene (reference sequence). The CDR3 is CASSLRGSNTGELFF. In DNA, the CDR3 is TGTGCCAGCAGTTTACGGGGATCTAACACCGGGGAGCTGTTTTTT.

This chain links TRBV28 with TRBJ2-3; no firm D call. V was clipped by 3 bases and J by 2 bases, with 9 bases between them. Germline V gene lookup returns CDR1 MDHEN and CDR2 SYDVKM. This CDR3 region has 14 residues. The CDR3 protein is CASSFWQATDTQYF. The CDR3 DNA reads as TGTGCCAGCAGTTTTTGGCAGGCCACAGATACGCAGTATTTT.

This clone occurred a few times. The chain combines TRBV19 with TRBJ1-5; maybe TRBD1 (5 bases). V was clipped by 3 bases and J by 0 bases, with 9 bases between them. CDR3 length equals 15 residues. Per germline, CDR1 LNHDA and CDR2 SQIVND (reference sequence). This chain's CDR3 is CASSMWGSSNQPQHF. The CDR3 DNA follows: TGTGCCAGTAGTATGTGGGGGAGTAGCAATCAGCCCCAGCATTTT. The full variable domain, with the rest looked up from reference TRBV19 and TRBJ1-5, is DGGITQSPKYLFRKEGQNVTLSCEQNLNHDAMYWYRQDPGQGLRLIYYSQIVNDFQKGDIAEGYSVSREKKESFPLTVTSAQKNPTAFYLCASSMWGSSNQPQHFGDGTRLSIL.

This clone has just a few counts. The CDR3 region has the DNA TGTGCCAGCAGCTTAGGGTCCAGCCACACTGAAGCTTTCTTT. Translation gives CASSLGSSHTEAFF. The rearrangement joins TRBV7-8 to TRBJ1-1; the D is unclear. CDR3 length: 14 amino acids. Germline assignment: CDR1 SGHVS and CDR2 FQNEAQ. V was cut by 1 base and J by 3 bases, with 9 bases left in between.

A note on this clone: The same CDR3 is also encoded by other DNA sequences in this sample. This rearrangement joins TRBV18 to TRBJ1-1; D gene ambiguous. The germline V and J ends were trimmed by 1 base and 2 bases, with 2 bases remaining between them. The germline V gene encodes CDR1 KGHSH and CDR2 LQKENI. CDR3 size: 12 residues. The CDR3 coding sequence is TGTGCCAGCTCACCACTCAACACTGAAGCTTTCTTT. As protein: CASSPLNTEAFF. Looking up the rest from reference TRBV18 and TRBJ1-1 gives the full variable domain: NAGVMQNPRHLVRRRGQEARLRCSPMKGHSHVYWYRQLPEEGLKFMVYLQKENIIDESGMPKERFSAEFPKEGPSILRIQQVVRGDSAAYFCASSPLNTEAFFGQGTRLTVV.

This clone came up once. The CDR3, as DNA: TGTGCCAGCAAGACAGGGGGCACCTCCTACGAGCAGTACTTC. It codes for CASKTGGTSYEQYF. This chain links TRBV28 with TRBJ2-7; 10 bases map to TRBD1. V was clipped by 7 bases and J by 0 bases; unmatched bases: 3. Germline lookup yields CDR1 MDHEN and CDR2 SYDVKM. This CDR3 region has 14 residues.

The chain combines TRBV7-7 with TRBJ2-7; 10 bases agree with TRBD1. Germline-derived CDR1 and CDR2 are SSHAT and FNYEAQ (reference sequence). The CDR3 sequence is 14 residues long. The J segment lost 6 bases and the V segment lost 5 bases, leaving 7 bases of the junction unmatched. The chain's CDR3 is CASSPGTGDREQYF. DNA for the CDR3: TGTGCCAGCAGCCCCGGGACAGGGGATCGCGAGCAGTACTTC. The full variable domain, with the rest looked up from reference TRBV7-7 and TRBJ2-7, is GAGVSQSPRYKVTKRGQDVTLRCDPISSHATLYWYQQALGQGPEFLTYFNYEAQPDKSGLPSDRFSAERPEGSISTLTIQRTEQRDSAMYRCASSPGTGDREQYFGPGTRLTVT.

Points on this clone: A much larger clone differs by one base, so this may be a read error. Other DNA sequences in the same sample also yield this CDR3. CDR3: CASSETPEGVDQPQHF. The CDR3, as DNA: TGTGCTAGCAGTGAGACACCGGAGGGGGTCGATCAGCCCCAGCATTTT. This sequence joins TRBV6-1 and TRBJ1-5; perhaps TRBD1 as D (6 bases). Germline lookup yields CDR1 MNHNS and CDR2 SASEGT. The CDR3 is made up of 16 amino acids.

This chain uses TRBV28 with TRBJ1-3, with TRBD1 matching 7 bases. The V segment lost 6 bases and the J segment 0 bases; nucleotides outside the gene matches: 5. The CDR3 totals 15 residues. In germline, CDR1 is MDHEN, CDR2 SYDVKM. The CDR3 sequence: CASRPTGDSGNTIYF. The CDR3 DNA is TGTGCCAGCAGGCCCACAGGGGACTCTGGAAACACCATATATTTT.

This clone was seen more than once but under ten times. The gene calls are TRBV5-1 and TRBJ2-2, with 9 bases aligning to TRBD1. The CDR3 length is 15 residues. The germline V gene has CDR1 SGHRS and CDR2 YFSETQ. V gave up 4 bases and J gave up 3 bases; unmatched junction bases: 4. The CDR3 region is CASSQGDRDTGELFF. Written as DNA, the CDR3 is TGCGCCAGCAGCCAGGGGGACAGGGACACCGGGGAGCTGTTTTTT.

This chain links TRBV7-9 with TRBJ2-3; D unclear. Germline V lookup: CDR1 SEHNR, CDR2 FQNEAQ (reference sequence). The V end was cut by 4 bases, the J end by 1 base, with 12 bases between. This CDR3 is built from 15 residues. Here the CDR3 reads CASSYGPAGTDTQYF. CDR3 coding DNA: TGTGCCAGCAGCTACGGACCCGCTGGCACAGATACGCAGTATTTT. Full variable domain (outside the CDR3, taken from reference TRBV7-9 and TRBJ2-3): DTGVSQNPRHKITKRGQNVTFRCDPISEHNRLYWYRQTLGQGPEFLTYFQNEAQLEKSRLLSDRFSAERPKGSFSTLEIQRTEQGDSAMYLCASSYGPAGTDTQYFGPGTRLTVL.

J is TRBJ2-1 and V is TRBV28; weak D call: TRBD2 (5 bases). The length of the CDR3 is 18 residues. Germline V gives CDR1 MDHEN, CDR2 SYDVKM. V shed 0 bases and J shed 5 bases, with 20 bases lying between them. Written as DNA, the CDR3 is TGTGCCAGCAGTTTATGGGTTCCCGCAGGAGGTCGGAACAATGAGCAGTTCTTC. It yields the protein CASSLWVPAGGRNNEQFF.

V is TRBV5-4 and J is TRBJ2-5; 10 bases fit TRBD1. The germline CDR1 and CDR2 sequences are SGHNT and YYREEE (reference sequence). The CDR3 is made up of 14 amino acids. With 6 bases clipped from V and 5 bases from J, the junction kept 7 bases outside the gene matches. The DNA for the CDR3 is TGTGCCAGCACCCGACAGGGGGCAACGGAGACCCAGTACTTC. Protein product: CASTRQGATETQYF.

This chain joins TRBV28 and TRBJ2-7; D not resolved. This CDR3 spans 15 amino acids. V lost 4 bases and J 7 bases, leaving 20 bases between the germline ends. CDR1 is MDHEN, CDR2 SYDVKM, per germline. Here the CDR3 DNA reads TGTGCCAGCAGTTACCTAACCTCGAAGTTTGAAGAGCAGTACTTC. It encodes CASSYLTSKFEEQYF.

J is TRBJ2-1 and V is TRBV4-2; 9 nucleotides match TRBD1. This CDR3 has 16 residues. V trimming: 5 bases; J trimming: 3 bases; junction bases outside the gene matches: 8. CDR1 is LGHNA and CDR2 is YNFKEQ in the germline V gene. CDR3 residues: CASSLPTGGLYNEQFF. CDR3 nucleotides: TGTGCCAGCAGCTTACCAACAGGGGGCCTCTACAATGAGCAGTTCTTC.

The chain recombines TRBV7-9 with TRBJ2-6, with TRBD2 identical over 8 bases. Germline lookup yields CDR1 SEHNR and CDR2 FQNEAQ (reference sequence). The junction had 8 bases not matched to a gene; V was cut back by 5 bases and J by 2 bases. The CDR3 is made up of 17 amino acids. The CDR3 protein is CASSQGGTSTGANVLTF. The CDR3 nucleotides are TGTGCCAGCAGCCAAGGGGGGACTAGTACTGGGGCCAACGTCCTGACTTTC.

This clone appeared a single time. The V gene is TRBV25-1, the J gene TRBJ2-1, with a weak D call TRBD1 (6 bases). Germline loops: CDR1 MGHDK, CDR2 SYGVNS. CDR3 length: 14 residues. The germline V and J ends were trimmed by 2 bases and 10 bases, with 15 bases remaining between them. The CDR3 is CASSEGGWQGEQFF. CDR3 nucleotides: TGTGCCAGCAGTGAAGGGGGCTGGCAAGGAGAGCAGTTCTTC. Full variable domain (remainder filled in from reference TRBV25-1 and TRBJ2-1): EADIYQTPRYLVIGTGKKITLECSQTMGHDKMYWYQQDPGMELHLIHYSYGVNSTEKGDLSSESTVSRIRTEHFPLTLESARPSHTSQYLCASSEGGWQGEQFFGPGTRLTVL.